This T cell receptor (beta chain) was sequenced for a study of shared clonotypes between healthy human individuals (dated by TCRdb to about 2020). Study-wide context: The cohort included a few men and a couple of women between 18 and 49 years of age. For each donor, three plates each were used for CD4 naive and CD4 memory, two plates were used for CD8 naive, and one plate was used for CD8 memory. Different laboratories and diverse techniques were used to prepare libraries and sequence TCR repertoires, to increase sequencing depth and limit assay-specific biases. To estimate repertoire size and how much clonotypes are shared between individuals, the study performed deep sequencing of blood TCR repertoires from 4 to 6 healthy adults. Per donor, leukapheresis produced somewhere between about 0.94 and 9.5 billion PBMCs. What the research found in general, with its limitations: Rarefaction of sorted-subset datasets indicated incomplete sequencing despite the large sequencing depth. The small number of donors limited the genetic and exposure-history diversity represented. Only blood was sampled, and tissue TCR repertoires likely differ from those in blood. Compared with non-shared clonotypes, clonotypes shared by all four sorted-subset donors had higher generation probabilities. Pairwise subsampling led to the expectation that sequencing depth would affect the degree of clonotype sharing among donors. Naive subsets generally had larger estimated clonotype richness than memory subsets did. Across several donors, approximately 5% of naive CD4, approximately 3.6% of naive CD8, about 2.3% of memory CD4, and 0.4% to 0.45% of memory CD8 clonotypes were shared.

V trim: 6 bases; J trim: 3 bases; unmatched bases: 4. From cysteine to phenylalanine, the CDR3 is 14 amino acids long. Of the read, only the CDR3 DNA is kept; its 42 bases are in frame from base 1. Taken from the germline V gene, the CDR1 and CDR2 loops are ENHRY and SYGVKD. A remark on this clone: Its antigen specificity is not known. No base quality values were provided; no much bigger clone lies one nucleotide off.

The donors were healthy, HIV-negative adults who had no recently reported acute infections or vaccinations. Every donor was a Caucasian adult living in Nashville, Tennessee, USA. Magnetic negative selection was used to enrich CD4+ T cells, after which naive cells were positively selected on CD45RA and the negative fraction became the memory subset. After blood collection by leukapheresis, PBMCs were isolated using Ficoll-Histopaque density gradient centrifugation and then cryopreserved in the vapor phase of liquid nitrogen. Analytical flow cytometry was used to check the purity and quantity of each magnetically sorted T cell population. Each sorted fraction had its genomic DNA isolated and then quantified by UV absorbance on a Nanodrop 2000c. Using the deep immunoSEQ assay, multiplex PCR amplified TCR CDR3 regions from genomic DNA. Extracted genomic DNA from each cell subset was spread evenly across all wells of several immunoSEQ 96-well plates, with each plate serving as a replicate. Each replicate PCR for sorted subsets received roughly 0.2 ug genomic DNA, equal to tens of thousands of T cell genomes. Purified libraries were measured with a Qubit 3.0 fluorometer, size-checked on a Bioanalyzer 2100, and measured again with the KAPA Library Quantification kit. Every immunoSEQ 96-well plate was sequenced on a separate single-read 150-cycle Illumina NextSeq 550 flow cell. Turning to the authors' computational methods: Because the immunoSEQ output included only junctional sequences and no quality scores, the filtering could not be the same as the filtering used for full-length reads. Sequences were annotated with PyIR, a Python wrapper for IgBLAST v1.9, using IMGT germline references to assign V/J genes and CDR3. Reads with weak V/J assignments (E-value above 1e-6), missing CDR3, stop codons, out-of-frame junctions, or ambiguous translated residues were removed. A V3J clonotype was defined by an identical inferred V gene, J gene, and CDR3 amino acid sequence. The percentage overlap between two repertoires was calculated by dividing the number of shared unique clonotypes by the size of the smaller repertoire. RTK rarefaction, the Chao1 estimator, and Recon v2.1 estimates of unobserved clonotypes were used to assess repertoire richness. Generation probabilities for all TCRbeta clonotypes obtained by the gDNA method from a handful of donors were computed using OLGA. Drawn from immuneACCESS, this table holds only the in-frame rearrangements with V and J called that TCRdb kept. Clones are partly lost; checked studies trace under half to an unresolved V gene and leave the rest unexplained. The D gene and trimming were derived from the DNA, and the V and J assignments and clone size from that table. The sample table shows 1,400,000 or so clones, and around 98.5% are seen once. Of the sample, roughly 0.36% falls within the top ten clones.

The clonotype comes from a man aged 25 to 40 in good health. Sequencing used naive CD4+ T cells sorted from blood. The sample's cell subset or site label is to be understood as: CD45RA+ positively selected. The chain couples TRBV10-3 to TRBJ2-5, and 10 junctional nucleotides match TRBD2. For the CDR3, the sequence is CAISRLAGEETQYF. In nucleotide form, the sequence is TGTGCCATCAGCAGGCTAGCGGGAGAAGAGACCCAGTACTTC.